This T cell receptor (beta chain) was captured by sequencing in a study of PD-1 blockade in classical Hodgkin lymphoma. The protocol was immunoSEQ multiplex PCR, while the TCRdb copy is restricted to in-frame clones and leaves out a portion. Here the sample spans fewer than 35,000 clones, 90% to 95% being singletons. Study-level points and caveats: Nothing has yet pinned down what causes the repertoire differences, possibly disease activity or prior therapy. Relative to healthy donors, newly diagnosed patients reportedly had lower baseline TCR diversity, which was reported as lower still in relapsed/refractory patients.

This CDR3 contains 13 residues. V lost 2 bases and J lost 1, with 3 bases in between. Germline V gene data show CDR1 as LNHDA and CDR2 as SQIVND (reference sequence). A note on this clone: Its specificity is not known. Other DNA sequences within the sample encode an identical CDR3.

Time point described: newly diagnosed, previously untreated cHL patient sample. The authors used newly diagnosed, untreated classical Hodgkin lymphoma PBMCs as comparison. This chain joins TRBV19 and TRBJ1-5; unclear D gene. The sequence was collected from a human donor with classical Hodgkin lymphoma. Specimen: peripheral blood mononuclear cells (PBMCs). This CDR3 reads CASSISSNQPQHF. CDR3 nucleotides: TGTGCCAGTAGTATATCGAGCAATCAGCCCCAGCATTTT.